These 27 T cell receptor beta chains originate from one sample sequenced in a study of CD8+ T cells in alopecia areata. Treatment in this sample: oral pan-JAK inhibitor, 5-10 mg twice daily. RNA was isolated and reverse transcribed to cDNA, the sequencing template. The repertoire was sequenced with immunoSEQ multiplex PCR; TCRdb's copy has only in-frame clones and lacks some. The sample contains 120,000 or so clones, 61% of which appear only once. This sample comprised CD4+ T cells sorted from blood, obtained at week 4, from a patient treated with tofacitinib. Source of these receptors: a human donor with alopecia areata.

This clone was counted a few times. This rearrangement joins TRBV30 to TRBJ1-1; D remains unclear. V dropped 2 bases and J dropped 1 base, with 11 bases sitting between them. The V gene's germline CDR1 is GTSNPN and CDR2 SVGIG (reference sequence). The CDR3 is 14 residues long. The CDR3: CAWSLRGWNTEAFF. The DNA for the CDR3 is TGTGCCTGGAGTTTGCGTGGGTGGAACACTGAAGCTTTCTTT. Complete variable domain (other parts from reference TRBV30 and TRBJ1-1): SQTIHQWPATLVQPVGSPLSLECTVEGTSNPNLYWYRQAAGRGLQLLFYSVGIGQISSEVPQNLSASRPQDRQFILSSKKLLLSDSGFYLCAWSLRGWNTEAFFGQGTRLTVV.

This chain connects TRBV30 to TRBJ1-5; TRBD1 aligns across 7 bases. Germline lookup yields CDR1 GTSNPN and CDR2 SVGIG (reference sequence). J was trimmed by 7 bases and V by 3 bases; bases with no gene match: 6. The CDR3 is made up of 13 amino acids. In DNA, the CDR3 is TGTGCCTGGAGCACAGGGGAAAGGCAGCCCCAGCATTTT. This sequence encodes CAWSTGERQPQHF.

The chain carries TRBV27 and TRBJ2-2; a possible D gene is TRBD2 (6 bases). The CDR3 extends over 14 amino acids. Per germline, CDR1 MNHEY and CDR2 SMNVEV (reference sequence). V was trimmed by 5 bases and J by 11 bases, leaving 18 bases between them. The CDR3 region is CASSQDNQGGELFF. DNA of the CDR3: TGTGCCAGCAGTCAAGATAACCAGGGAGGAGAGCTGTTTTTT.

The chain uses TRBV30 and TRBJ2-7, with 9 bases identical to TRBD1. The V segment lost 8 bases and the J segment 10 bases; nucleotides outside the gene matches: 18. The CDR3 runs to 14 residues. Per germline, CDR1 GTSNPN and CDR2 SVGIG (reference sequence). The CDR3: CAGTPKHRDREQYF. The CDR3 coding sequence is TGTGCCGGGACACCTAAACACCGGGACAGGGAACAGTACTTC.

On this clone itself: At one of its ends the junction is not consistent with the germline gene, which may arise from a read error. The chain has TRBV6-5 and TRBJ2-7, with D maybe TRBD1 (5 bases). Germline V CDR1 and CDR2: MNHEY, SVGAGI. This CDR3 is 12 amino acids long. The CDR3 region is CATSGHSYEQYF. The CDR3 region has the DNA TGCGCCACCTCAGGGCATTCCTACGAGCAGTACTTC.

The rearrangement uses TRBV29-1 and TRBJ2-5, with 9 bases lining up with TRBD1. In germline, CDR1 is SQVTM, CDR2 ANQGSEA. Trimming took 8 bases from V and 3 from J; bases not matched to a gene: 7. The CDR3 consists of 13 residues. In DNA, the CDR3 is TGCAGCTCGACAGGGGGGATCAAAGAGACCCAGTACTTC. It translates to CSSTGGIKETQYF.

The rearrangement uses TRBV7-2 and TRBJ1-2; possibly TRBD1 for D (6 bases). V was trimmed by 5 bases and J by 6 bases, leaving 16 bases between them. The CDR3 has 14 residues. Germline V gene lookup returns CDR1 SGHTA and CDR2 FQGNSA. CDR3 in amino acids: CASSQATRGDGYTF. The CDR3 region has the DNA TGTGCCAGCAGCCAAGCGACAAGGGGGGATGGCTACACCTTC.

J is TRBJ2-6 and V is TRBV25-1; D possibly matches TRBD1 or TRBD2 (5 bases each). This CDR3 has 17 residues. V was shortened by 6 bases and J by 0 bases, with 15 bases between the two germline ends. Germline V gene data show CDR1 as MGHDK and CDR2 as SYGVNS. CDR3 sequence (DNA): TGTGCCAGCAGGGGGGTAGGGTCTAACTCTGGGGCCAACGTCCTGACTTTC. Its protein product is CASRGVGSNSGANVLTF.

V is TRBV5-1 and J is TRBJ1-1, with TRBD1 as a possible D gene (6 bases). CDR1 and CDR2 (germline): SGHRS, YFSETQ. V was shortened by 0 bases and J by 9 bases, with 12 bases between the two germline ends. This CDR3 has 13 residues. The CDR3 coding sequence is TGCGCCAGCAGCTTGGAAGGACAGAGCAAAGCTTTCTTT. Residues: CASSLEGQSKAFF. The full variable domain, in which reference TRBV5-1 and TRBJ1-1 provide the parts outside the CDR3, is KAGVTQTPRYLIKTRGQQVTLSCSPISGHRSVSWYQQTPGQGLQFLFEYFSETQRNKGNFPGRFSGRQFSNSRSEMNVSTLELGDSALYLCASSLEGQSKAFFGQGTRLTVV.

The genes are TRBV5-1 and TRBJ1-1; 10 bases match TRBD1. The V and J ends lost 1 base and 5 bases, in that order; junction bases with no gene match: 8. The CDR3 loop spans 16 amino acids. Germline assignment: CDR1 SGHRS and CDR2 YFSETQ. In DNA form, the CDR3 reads TGCGCCAGCAGCTTGTCGGGACAGGGGAGGGGAACTGAAGCTTTCTTT. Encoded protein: CASSLSGQGRGTEAFF.

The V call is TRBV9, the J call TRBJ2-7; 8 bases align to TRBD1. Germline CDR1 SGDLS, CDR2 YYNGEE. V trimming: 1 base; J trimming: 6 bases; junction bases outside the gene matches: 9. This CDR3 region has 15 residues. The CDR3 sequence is CASSVQSGGQGEQYF. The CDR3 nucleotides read TGTGCCAGCAGCGTACAATCAGGGGGCCAGGGCGAGCAGTACTTC.

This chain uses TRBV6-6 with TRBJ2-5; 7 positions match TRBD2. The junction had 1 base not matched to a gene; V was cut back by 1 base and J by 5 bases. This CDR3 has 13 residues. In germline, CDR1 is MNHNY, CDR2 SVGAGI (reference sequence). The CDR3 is CASSYYGRETQYF. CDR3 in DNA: TGTGCCAGCAGTTACTACGGGAGGGAGACCCAGTACTTC.

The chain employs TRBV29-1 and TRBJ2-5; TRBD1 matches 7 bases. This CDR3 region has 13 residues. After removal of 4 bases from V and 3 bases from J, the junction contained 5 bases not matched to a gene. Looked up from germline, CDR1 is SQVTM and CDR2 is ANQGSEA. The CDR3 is CSVGGTVEETQYF. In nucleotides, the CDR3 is TGCAGCGTTGGGGGGACAGTGGAAGAGACCCAGTACTTC.

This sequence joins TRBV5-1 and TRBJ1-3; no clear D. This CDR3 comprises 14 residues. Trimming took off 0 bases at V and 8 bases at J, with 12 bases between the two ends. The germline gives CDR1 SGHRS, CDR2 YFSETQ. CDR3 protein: CASSLDGTSDTIYF. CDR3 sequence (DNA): TGCGCCAGCAGCTTGGATGGTACAAGTGACACCATATATTTT.

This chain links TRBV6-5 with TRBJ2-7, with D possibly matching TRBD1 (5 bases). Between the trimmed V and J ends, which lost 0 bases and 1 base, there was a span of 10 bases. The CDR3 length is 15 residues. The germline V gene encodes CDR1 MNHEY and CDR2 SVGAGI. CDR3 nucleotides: TGTGCCAGCAGTTACTCCAGGGTGAGGTCCTACGAGCAGTACTTC. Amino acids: CASSYSRVRSYEQYF.

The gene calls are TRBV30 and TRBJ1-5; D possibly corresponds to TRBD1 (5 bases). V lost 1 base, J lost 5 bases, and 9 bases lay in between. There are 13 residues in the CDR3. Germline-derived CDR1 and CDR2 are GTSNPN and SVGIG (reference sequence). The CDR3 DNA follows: TGTGCCTGGAGTGGGGGGACGGATCAGCCCCAGCATTTT. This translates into CAWSGGTDQPQHF. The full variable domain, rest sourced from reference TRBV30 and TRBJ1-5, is SQTIHQWPATLVQPVGSPLSLECTVEGTSNPNLYWYRQAAGRGLQLLFYSVGIGQISSEVPQNLSASRPQDRQFILSSKKLLLSDSGFYLCAWSGGTDQPQHFGDGTRLSIL.

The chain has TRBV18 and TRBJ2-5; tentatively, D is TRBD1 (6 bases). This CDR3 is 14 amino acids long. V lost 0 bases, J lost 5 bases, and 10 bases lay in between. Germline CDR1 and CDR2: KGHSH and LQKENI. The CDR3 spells CASSPPTGSETQYF. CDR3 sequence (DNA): TGTGCCAGCTCACCACCGACAGGTTCCGAGACCCAGTACTTC.

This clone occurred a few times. This CDR3 is CASSVGLAGGGDTQYF. The CDR3 coding sequence is TGCGCCAGCAGCGTGGGACTAGCGGGGGGCGGAGATACGCAGTATTTT. The rearrangement joins TRBV5-1 to TRBJ2-3, with 15 bases identical to TRBD2. The CDR3 consists of 16 residues. Losses at the gene ends were 4 bases for V and 5 bases for J; bases not matched to a gene: 5. Germline CDR1 reads SGHRS; CDR2 reads YFSETQ.

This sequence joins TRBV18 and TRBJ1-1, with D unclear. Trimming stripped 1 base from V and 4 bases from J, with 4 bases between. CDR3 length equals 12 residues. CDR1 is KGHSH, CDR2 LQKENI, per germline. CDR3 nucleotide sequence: TGTGCCAGCTCACCACGGAGCACTGAAGCTTTCTTT. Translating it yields CASSPRSTEAFF. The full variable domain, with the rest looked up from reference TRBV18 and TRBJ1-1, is NAGVMQNPRHLVRRRGQEARLRCSPMKGHSHVYWYRQLPEEGLKFMVYLQKENIIDESGMPKERFSAEFPKEGPSILRIQQVVRGDSAAYFCASSPRSTEAFFGQGTRLTVV.

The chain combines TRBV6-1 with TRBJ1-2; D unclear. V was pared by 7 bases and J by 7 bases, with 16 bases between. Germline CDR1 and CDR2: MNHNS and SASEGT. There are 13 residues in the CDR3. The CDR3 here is CASTLPGLSGYTF. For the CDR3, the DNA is TGTGCCAGCACCCTACCCGGGTTGAGTGGCTACACCTTC.

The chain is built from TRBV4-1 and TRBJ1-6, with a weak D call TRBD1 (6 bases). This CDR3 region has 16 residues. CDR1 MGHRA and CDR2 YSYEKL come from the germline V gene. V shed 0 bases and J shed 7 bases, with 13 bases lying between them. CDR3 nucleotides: TGCGCCAGCAGCCAAGACCCAGGGGCCCGGAATTCACCCCTCCACTTT. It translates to CASSQDPGARNSPLHF.

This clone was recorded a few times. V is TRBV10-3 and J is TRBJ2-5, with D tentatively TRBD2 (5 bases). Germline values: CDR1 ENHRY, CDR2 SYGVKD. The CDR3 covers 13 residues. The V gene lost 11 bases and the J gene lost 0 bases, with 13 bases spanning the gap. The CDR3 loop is CASGGPHQETQYF. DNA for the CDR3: TGTGCCTCCGGCGGGCCCCACCAAGAGACCCAGTACTTC.

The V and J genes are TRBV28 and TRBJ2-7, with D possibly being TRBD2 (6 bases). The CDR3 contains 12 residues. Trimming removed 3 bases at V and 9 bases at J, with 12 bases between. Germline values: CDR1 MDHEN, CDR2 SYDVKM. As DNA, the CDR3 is TGTGCCAGCAGTTTGGGGCGGGACGCGCAGTACTTC. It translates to CASSLGRDAQYF.

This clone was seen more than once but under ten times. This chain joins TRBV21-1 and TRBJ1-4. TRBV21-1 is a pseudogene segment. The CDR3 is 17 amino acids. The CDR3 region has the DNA TGTGCCAGCAGCAACCGGGGGGACAACCGGGGAACTGAAAAACTGTTTTTT. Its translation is CASSNRGDNRGTEKLFF.

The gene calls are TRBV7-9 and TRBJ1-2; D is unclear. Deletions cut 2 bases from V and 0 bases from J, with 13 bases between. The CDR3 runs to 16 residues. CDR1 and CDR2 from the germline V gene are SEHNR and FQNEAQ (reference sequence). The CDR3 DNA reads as TGTGCCAGCAGCTTATACACCGTACAAGCTAACTATGGCTACACCTTC. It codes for CASSLYTVQANYGYTF.

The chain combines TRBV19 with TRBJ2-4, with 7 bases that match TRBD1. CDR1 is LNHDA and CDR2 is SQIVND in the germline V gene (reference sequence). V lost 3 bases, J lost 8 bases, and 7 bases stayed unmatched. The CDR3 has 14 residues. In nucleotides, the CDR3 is TGTGCCAGTAGTATTCAGGGGGATAAGGACATTCAGTACTTC. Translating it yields CASSIQGDKDIQYF.

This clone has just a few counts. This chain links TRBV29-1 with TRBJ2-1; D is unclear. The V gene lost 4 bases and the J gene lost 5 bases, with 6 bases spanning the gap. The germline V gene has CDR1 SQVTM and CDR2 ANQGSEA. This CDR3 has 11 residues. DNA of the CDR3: TGCAGCGTTGCCAGTCACAATGAGCAGTTCTTC. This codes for CSVASHNEQFF.